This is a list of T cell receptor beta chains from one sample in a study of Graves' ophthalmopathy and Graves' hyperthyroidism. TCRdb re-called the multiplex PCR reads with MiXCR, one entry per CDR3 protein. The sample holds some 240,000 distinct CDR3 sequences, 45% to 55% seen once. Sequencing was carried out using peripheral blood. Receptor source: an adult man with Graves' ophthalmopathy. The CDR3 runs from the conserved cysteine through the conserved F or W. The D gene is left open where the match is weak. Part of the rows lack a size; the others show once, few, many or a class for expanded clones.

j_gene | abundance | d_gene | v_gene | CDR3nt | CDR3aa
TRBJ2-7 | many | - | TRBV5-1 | TGCGCCAGCAGCAAGGGGGGACAGAACCCAACGTCCTACGAGCAGTACTTC | CASSKGGQNPTSYEQYF
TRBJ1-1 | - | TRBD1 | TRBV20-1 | TGCAGTGCACATTGGGACAGGGTGGAATCTGAAGCTTTCTTT | CSAHWDRVESEAFF
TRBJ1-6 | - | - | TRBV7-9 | TGTGCCAGCAGCTTAGACAGCGTGAGCTCCTATAATTCACCCCTCCACTTT | CASSLDSVSSYNSPLHF
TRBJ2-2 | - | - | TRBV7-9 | TGTGCCAGCCTAGGGGCTACGAACACCGGGGAGCTGTTTTTT | CASLGATNTGELFF
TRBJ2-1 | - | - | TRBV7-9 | TGTGCCAGCAGCTTAGAATTGACTAACGTCGGGGATGAGCAGTTCTTC | CASSLELTNVGDEQFF
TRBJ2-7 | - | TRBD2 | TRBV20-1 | TGCAGTGCTCCCGACCGGACTAGCGGGAAATACGAGCAGTACTTC | CSAPDRTSGKYEQYF
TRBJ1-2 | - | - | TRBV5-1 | TGCGCCAGCAGGACCTCCGGGGCACAGGCAGAAGGCTACACCTTC | CASRTSGAQAEGYTF
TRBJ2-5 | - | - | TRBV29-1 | TGCAGCGTTGTCCACCTGAGGGGGCGGGAAGAGACCCAGCACTTC | CSVVHLRGREETQHF
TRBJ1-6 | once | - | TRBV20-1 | TGCAGTGCTAGAGATTTGACAGCCAATTCACCCCTCCACTTT | CSARDLTANSPLHF
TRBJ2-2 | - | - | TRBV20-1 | TGCAGTGCTGGCGACAGGGGGGAGCTGTTTTTT | CSAGDRGELFF
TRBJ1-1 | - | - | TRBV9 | TGTGCCAGCAGAGGGGGGCTCGACAATGAAGCTTTCTTT | CASRGGLDNEAFF
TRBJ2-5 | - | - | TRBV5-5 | TGTGCCAGCAGCTTAATTTGGGGTCGGGAGACCCAGTACTTC | CASSLIWGRETQYF
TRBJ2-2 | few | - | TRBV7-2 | TGTGCCAGCAGCTTTCAGACAGTAAACACCGGGGAGCTGTTTTTT | CASSFQTVNTGELFF
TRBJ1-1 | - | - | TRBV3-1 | TGTGCCAGCAGCCAAGCGCAGGGAAGCGCTGAAGCTTTCTTT | CASSQAQGSAEAFF
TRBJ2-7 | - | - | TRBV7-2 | TGTGCCAGCAGCCCGGACTTCTACGAGCAGTACTTC | CASSPDFYEQYF
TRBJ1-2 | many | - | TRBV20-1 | TGCAGCGCAAGACAGGCCGACTATGGCTACACCTTC | CSARQADYGYTF
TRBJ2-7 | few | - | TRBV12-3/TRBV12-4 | TGTGCCAGCGGACTTCTGGGACTGGGGCTTGAGCAGTACTTC | CASGLLGLGLEQYF
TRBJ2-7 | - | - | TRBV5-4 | TGTGCCAGCAGCTTGATCCGGGAGATCTCCTACGAGCAGTACTTC | CASSLIREISYEQYF
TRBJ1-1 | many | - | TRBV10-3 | TGTGCCATCAGTGACGAACAGAACACTGAAGCTTTCTTT | CAISDEQNTEAFF
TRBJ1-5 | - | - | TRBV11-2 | TGTGCCAGCAGCTTCATGAGGGCAGGGGAGTTGCATCAGCCCCAGCATTTT | CASSFMRAGELHQPQHF
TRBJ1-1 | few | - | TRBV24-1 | TGTGCCACCAGTGACTCTAGGGGGGGAAACACTGAAGCTTTCTTT | CATSDSRGGNTEAFF
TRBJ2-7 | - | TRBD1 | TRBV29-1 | TGCAGCGTTGAAGGCCGGACAGGGGGTACCTACGAGCAGTACTTC | CSVEGRTGGTYEQYF
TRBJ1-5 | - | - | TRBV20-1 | TGCAGTGCTAGGATAGCGGGGCCCAATCAGCCCCAGCATTTT | CSARIAGPNQPQHF
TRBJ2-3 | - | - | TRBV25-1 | TGTGCCAGCAGTTTGTCGGGATACACAGATACGCAGTATTTT | CASSLSGYTDTQYF
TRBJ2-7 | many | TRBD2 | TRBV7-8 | TGTGCCAGCAGCTCCGGTACTAGCGGCTACGAGCAGTACTTC | CASSSGTSGYEQYF
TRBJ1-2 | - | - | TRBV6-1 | TGTGCCAGCAGTGAAGCAACAAATACTCCCTATGGCTACACCTTC | CASSEATNTPYGYTF
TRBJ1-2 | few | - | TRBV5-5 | TGTGCCAGCAGCTTGGTCGGGCGGCTGGCTAACTATGGCTACACCTTC | CASSLVGRLANYGYTF
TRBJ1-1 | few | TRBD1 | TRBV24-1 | TGTGCCACCCGCAGAGGTGGACAGGGGGGAAGGGCTTTCTTT | CATRRGGQGGRAFF
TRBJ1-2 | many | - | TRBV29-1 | TGCAGCGTGTGGACAGCGGACTATGGCTACACCTTC | CSVWTADYGYTF
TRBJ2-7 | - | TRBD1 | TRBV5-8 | TGTGCCAGCAGCTTGAACAGGGGGTTATCCTACGAGCAGTACTTC | CASSLNRGLSYEQYF
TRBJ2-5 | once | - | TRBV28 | TGTGCCAGCAGGGGACTTTGGGAGACCCAGTACTTC | CASRGLWETQYF
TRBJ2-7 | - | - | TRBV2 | TGTGCCACCTCCCAGGAACACCACTACGAGCAGTACTTC | CATSQEHHYEQYF
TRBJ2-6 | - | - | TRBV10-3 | TGTGCCATCAGCGACGCCCACGTAGTTTCTGGGGCCAACGTCCTGACTTTC | CAISDAHVVSGANVLTF
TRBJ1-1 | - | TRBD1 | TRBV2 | TGTGCCAGCAACGGACAGGGGAACACTGAAGCTTTCTTT | CASNGQGNTEAFF
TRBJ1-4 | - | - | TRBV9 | TGTGCCAGCAGTCCTCCCCCCCGGGGGCGTGGAACTAATGAAAAACTGTTTTTT | CASSPPPRGRGTNEKLFF
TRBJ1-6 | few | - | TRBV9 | TGTGCCAGCAGCGTAGACAGGGAGTCCTATAATTCACCCCTCCACTTT | CASSVDRESYNSPLHF
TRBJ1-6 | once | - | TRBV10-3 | TGTGCCATCAGACCCGGCCTCTCCTATAATTCACCCCTCCACTTT | CAIRPGLSYNSPLHF
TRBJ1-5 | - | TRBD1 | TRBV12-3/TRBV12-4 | TGTGCCAGCCGGTACCAGGGGGCGGGCAATCAGCCCCAGCATTTT | CASRYQGAGNQPQHF
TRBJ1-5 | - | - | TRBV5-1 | TGCGCCAGCAGCTTGAATCGTTTGACAAACGCGTTCTTTCCGCCCCAGCATTTT | CASSLNRLTNAFFPPQHF
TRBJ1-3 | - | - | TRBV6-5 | TGTGCCAGCAGTCCCGGGACATTTGGAAACACCATATATTTT | CASSPGTFGNTIYF
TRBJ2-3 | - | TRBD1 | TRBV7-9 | TGTGCCAGCAGCTCGACAGGGGGCGAGACAGATACGCAGTATTTT | CASSSTGGETDTQYF
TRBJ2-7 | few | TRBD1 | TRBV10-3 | TGTGCCATCAGTGAGCCAGGACAGGGCAACGAGCAGTACTTC | CAISEPGQGNEQYF
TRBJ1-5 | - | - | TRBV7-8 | TGTGCCAGCAGCGGGGGTACTGGGGCCCAGCCCCAGCATTTT | CASSGGTGAQPQHF
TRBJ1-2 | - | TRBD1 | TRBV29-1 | TGCAGCGTTGAAGTCCAGGGGGCCTTCTATGGCTACACCTTC | CSVEVQGAFYGYTF
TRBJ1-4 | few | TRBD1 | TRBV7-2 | TGTGCCAGCAGCTTAAGTCTGGCCAGGGGGAATGAAAAACTGTTTTTT | CASSLSLARGNEKLFF
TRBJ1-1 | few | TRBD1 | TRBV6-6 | TGTGCCAGCAGCCACAGGGGGCCTGAAGCTTTCTTT | CASSHRGPEAFF
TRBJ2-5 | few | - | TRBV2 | TGTGCCAGCAGTGGAGGGTCCGTCGCAACGGAGACCCAGTACTTC | CASSGGSVATETQYF
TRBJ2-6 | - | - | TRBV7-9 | TGTGCCAGCAGGGTGACGCCTGGGGCCAACGTCCTGACTTTC | CASRVTPGANVLTF
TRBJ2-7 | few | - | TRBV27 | TGTGCCAGCAGTTTATTTTTTGGGGTCCACGAGCAGTACTTC | CASSLFFGVHEQYF
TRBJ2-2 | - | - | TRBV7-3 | TGTGCCAGCAGCTTAGGCACTAGCCGTACCGGGGAGCTGTTTTTT | CASSLGTSRTGELFF
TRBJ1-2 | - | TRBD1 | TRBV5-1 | TGTGCCAGCAGCCACCCGGGGACAGACTATGGCTACACCTTC | CASSHPGTDYGYTF